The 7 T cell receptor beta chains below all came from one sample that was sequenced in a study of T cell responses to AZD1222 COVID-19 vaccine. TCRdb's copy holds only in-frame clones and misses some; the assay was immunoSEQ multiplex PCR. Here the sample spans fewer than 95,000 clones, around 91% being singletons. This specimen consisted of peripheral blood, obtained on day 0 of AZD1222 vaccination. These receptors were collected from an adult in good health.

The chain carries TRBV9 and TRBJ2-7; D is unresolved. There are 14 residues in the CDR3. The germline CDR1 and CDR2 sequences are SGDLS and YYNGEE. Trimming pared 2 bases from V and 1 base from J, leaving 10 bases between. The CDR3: CASSVAFSSYEQYF. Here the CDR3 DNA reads TGTGCCAGCAGCGTTGCCTTTTCATCCTACGAGCAGTACTTC. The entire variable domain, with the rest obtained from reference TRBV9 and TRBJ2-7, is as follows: DSGVTQTPKHLITATGQRVTLRCSPRSGDLSVYWYQQSLDQGLQFLIQYYNGEERAKGNILERFSAQQFPDLHSELNLSSLELGDSALYFCASSVAFSSYEQYFGPGTRLTVT.

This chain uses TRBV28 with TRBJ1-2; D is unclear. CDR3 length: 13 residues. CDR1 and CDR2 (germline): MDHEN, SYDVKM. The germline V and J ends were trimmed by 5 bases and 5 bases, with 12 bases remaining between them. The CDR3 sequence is CASSPGRRYGYTF. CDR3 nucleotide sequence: TGTGCCAGCAGTCCCGGGAGGCGTTATGGCTACACCTTC.

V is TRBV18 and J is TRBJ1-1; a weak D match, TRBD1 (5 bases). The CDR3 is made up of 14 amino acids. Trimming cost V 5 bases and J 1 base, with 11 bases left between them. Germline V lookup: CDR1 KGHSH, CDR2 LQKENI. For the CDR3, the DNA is TGTGCCAGCTCATTCGGGGCGGGGAACACTGAAGCTTTCTTT. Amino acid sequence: CASSFGAGNTEAFF.

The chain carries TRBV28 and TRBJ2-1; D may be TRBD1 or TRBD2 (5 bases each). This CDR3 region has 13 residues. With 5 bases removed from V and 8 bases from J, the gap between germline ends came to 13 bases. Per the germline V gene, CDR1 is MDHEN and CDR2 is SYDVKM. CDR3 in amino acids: CASSASLGDEQFF. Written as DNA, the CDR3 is TGTGCCAGCAGTGCCAGTTTGGGGGATGAGCAGTTCTTC. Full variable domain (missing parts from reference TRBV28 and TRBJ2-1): DVKVTQSSRYLVKRTGEKVFLECVQDMDHENMFWYRQDPGLGLRLIYFSYDVKMKEKGDIPEGYSVSREKKERFSLILESASTNQTSMYLCASSASLGDEQFFGPGTRLTVL.

CDR3 residues: CASSSWTGGHYGYTF. The CDR3 DNA sequence: TGTGCCAGTAGTAGTTGGACAGGGGGCCACTATGGCTACACCTTC. This rearrangement joins TRBV19 to TRBJ1-2; 11 bases are a match to TRBD1. Germline V lookup: CDR1 LNHDA, CDR2 SQIVND (reference sequence). V trimming: 4 bases; J trimming: 3 bases; junction bases outside the gene matches: 4. The CDR3 length is 15 residues. Full variable domain (remainder filled in from reference TRBV19 and TRBJ1-2): DGGITQSPKYLFRKEGQNVTLSCEQNLNHDAMYWYRQDPGQGLRLIYYSQIVNDFQKGDIAEGYSVSREKKESFPLTVTSAQKNPTAFYLCASSSWTGGHYGYTFGSGTRLTVV.

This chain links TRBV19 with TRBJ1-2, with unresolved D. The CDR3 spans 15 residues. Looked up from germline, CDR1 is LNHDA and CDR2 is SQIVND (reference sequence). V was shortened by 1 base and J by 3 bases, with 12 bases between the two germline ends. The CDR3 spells CASSIGRLTDYGYTF. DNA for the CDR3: TGTGCCAGTAGTATAGGCAGGCTCACCGACTATGGCTACACCTTC.

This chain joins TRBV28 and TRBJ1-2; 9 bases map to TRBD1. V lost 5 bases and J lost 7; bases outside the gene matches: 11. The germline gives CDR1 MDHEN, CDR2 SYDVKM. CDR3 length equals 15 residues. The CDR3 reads CASSLYRGPFGGYTF. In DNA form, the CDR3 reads TGTGCCAGCAGTCTCTACAGGGGGCCCTTTGGTGGCTACACCTTC.